This T cell receptor (beta chain) was retrieved from a study of hypomethylating agent response in myelodysplastic syndrome (dated by TCRdb to the early 2020s). The study in broad terms: The hypomethylating agents azacitidine (8 of 11) or decitabine (3 of 11) were used to treat the patients. The mutation found most frequently was TET2, which appeared in 5 of the 11 patients. Response was defined as complete response or hematologic improvement, and any patient who met neither criterion was considered a non-responder. A few patients did not respond, whereas about 6 responded with either complete response or hematologic improvement. On average the patients were about 70 +/- 6 years old, and a diploid cytogenetic profile was seen most often. Of the myelodysplastic syndrome patients in the cohort, 9 were male and 2 were female. The paper's findings and limits, for the study overall: Richness, rarefaction diversity and clonality did not change significantly after hypomethylating agent treatment, across all patients or within response groups. A possible recognition of novel MDS antigens by the shared GLIPH2 clusters was not confirmed and needs experimental validation. The healthy control donors were not matched in age to the MDS patients, and this mismatch could have affected the comparison between MDS and healthy donors. Novel clonotypes were found to emerge more often in responders, whereas more contracted clonotypes were observed in non-responders after treatment. Only 11 patients were analyzed, so the cohort was small.

A word on this clone: Its recognized antigen is unknown. No much larger clone is present one base from it, and per-base qualities are unavailable.

Libraries were prepared through the immunoSEQ multiplex PCR assay. Survey resolution was applied, with two replicates of approximately 200 ng each being run for a total of approximately 400 ng of DNA per sample. Using multiplex PCR primers aimed at V and J genes, the hsTCRB kit picked up rearranged TCRB sequences in genomic DNA. In the first PCR, the CDR3 region was amplified for around 31 cycles with the QIAGEN Multiplex PCR Kit. A second PCR of 8 to 9 cycles attached sample barcodes and Illumina adapters to each replicate. Pooled libraries were quantified with a QuantStudio 6 and the KAPA library quantification kit. Approximately 16 pM of pooled libraries were sequenced on an Illumina MiSeq with 156-cycle single-end reads and a 15-cycle index read. The authors processed their data as follows. Of around 180,000 unique clonotypes, 1.5% to 2% were flagged by VDJdb annotation as previously reported viral-epitope-specific. Raw reads were processed by the immunoSEQ Data Assistant and immunoSEQ Analyzer into normalized, annotated TCRB repertoires. Clonotypes were analyzed with the immunarch R package version 0.6.5 and BioAnalyzer. Before richness was estimated, every repertoire was downsampled to match the clone count of the smallest repertoire. Clonotypes were categorized as expanded, contracted or novel by Fisher's exact tests, where a novel clonotype had zero frequency before treatment. GLIPH2 clustered significantly changed CDR3 beta sequences using simulation_depth=1000 and kmer_min_depth=3, excluding CDR3s shorter than five residues. The clones in this table, taken by TCRdb from immuneACCESS, are in-frame only. Not every clone is retained; where verified, under half of the shortfall comes from an unresolved V gene, and the cause of the rest is unknown. V, J and clone size are those of that table, while D and trimming were read from the DNA. This sample has around 1,600 clones in its table, and roughly four fifths of those were observed once. Roughly 19% of the sample goes to the ten largest clones.

The CDR3 measures 15 amino acids from cysteine to phenylalanine. Of all the DNA, just the CDR3 is kept, 45 bases in frame from base 1. According to the germline V gene, CDR1 reads MNHEY and CDR2 reads SVGAGI. V is trimmed back by 6 bases and J by 3 bases, and the junction contains 6 bases that no gene match accounts for. T-cell subsets were not sorted, and bulk bone marrow was analyzed instead. Immunosequencing of the TCR beta CDR3 regions was performed on bone marrow from eleven to twelve myelodysplastic syndrome patients before and after hypomethylating agent therapy. For longitudinal repertoire tracking, every patient provided one baseline bone marrow and two to three bone marrows collected at different post-treatment timepoints. Genomic DNA was isolated from whole bone marrow, and DNA quality was assessed with TapeStation, NanoDrop OneC and PicoGreen assays.

The sequence was obtained from a human donor with myelodysplastic syndrome. Recombination joined TRBV6-5 with TRBJ2-7, with 12 central nucleotides matching TRBD2. Here the sequenced sample was bone marrow, taken before or after starting hypomethylating agent treatment for myelodysplastic syndrome (not recorded which). The CDR3 region reads CASRELAGGGYEQYF. The DNA sequence is as follows: TGTGCCAGCAGGGAACTAGCGGGAGGAGGCTACGAGCAGTACTTC.